This is a list of T cell receptor beta chains from one sample in a study of blood T cell repertoires in COVID-19. Sequenced by immunoSEQ multiplex PCR; TCRdb stores in-frame clones only, minus some. The sample lists around 130,000 clones, around four fifths occurring once. Sequenced material: peripheral blood. Receptors originate from a human donor in a cohort sampled during active COVID-19. The CDR3 runs from the conserved cysteine through the conserved F or W. D genes are given only for firm matches. The size of a clone is reported for some rows only, either as once, few or many, or as a class for expanded clones.

size: NA
V: TRBV7-9
D: NA
J: TRBJ2-3
CDR3: CASSPITQYF
DNA: TGTGCCAGCAGCCCTATTACGCAGTATTTT

size: once
V: TRBV6-5
D: NA
J: TRBJ2-2
CDR3: CASRGEVRTGELFF
DNA: TGTGCCAGCAGGGGGGAGGTTCGTACCGGGGAGCTGTTTTTT

size: few
V: TRBV29-1
D: NA
J: TRBJ2-7
CDR3: CSVAKGAVDEQYF
DNA: TGCAGCGTTGCTAAAGGTGCGGTCGACGAGCAGTACTTC

size: NA
V: TRBV19
D: TRBD1
J: TRBJ2-5
CDR3: CASSIGAGGGETQYF
DNA: TGTGCCAGTAGTATTGGGGCAGGGGGTGGAGAGACCCAGTACTTC

size: NA
V: TRBV7-6
D: NA
J: TRBJ2-5
CDR3: CASSPQAGAQYF
DNA: TGTGCCAGCAGCCCACAGGCAGGGGCCCAGTACTTC

size: NA
V: TRBV6-5
D: NA
J: TRBJ1-6
CDR3: CASREGRENSPLHF
DNA: TGTGCCAGCAGGGAGGGCAGGGAGAATTCACCCCTCCACTTT

size: NA
V: TRBV10-3
D: TRBD2
J: TRBJ2-7
CDR3: CAIGTSGGAYEQYF
DNA: TGTGCCATCGGGACTAGCGGGGGGGCTTACGAGCAGTACTTC

size: NA
V: TRBV10-3
D: NA
J: TRBJ2-1
CDR3: CAISPSSSSNAYEQFF
DNA: TGTGCCATCAGTCCATCATCTAGCTCCAATGCTTATGAGCAGTTCTTC

size: few
V: TRBV9
D: NA
J: TRBJ1-1
CDR3: CASSVAVGGSSTEAFF
DNA: TGTGCCAGCAGCGTAGCTGTGGGGGGATCCTCGACTGAAGCTTTCTTT

size: NA
V: TRBV4-1
D: TRBD1
J: TRBJ1-1
CDR3: CASSLLTGIGTEAFF
DNA: TGCGCCAGCAGCCTCTTGACAGGGATTGGGACTGAAGCTTTCTTT

size: NA
V: TRBV5-1
D: TRBD1
J: TRBJ1-5
CDR3: CASSLEGGPNQPQHF
DNA: TGCGCCAGCAGCTTGGAAGGGGGCCCCAATCAGCCCCAGCATTTT

size: NA
V: TRBV6-5
D: NA
J: TRBJ1-1
CDR3: CASSYSYGEGTEAFF
DNA: TGTGCCAGCAGTTACTCATACGGGGAGGGCACTGAAGCTTTCTTT

size: NA
V: TRBV19
D: TRBD1
J: TRBJ2-7
CDR3: CASSLHQGVSSYEQYF
DNA: TGTGCCAGTAGTCTTCACCAGGGGGTTAGCTCCTACGAGCAGTACTTC

size: NA
V: TRBV5-1
D: TRBD1
J: TRBJ2-5
CDR3: CASSTGQAEETQYF
DNA: TGCGCCAGCAGCACAGGACAGGCCGAAGAGACCCAGTACTTC